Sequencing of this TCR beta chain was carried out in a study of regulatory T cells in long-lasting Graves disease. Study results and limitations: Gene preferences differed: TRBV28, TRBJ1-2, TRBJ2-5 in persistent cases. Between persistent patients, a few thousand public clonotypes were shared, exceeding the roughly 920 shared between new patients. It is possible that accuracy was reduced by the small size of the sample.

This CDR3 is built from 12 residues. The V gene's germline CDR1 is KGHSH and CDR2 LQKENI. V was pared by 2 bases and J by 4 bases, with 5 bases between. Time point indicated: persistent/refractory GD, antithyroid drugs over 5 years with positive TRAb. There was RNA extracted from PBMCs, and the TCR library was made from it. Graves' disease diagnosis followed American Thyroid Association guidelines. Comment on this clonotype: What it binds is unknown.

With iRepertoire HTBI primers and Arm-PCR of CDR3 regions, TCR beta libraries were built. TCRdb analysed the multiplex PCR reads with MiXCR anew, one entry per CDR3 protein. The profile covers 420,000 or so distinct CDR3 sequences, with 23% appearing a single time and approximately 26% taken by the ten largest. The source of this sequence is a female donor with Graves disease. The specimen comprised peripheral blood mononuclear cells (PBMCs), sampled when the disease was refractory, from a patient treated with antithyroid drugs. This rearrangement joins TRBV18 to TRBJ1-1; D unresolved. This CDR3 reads CASSPSVTEAFF. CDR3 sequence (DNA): TGTGCCAGCTCACCATCAGTCACTGAAGCTTTCTTT.